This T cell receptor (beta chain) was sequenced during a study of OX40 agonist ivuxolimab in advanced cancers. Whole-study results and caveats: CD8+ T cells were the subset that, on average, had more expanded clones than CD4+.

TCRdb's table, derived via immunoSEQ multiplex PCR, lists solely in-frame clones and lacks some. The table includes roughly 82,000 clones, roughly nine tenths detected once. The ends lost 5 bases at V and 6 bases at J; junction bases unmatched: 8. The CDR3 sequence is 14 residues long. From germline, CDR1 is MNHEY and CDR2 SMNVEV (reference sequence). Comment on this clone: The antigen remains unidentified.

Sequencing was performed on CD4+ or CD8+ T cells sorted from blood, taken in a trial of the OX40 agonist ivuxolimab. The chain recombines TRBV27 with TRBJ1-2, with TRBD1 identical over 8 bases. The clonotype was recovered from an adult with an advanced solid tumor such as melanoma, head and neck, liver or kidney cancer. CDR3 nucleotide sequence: TGTGCCAGCAGTCCTCTGTCAGGGGGCCATGGCTACACCTTC. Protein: CASSPLSGGHGYTF.